The T cell receptor beta chain under discussion was sequenced for a study of T cell responses to AZD1222 COVID-19 vaccine. Profiling relied on immunoSEQ multiplex PCR, and the TCRdb table lists in-frame clones only, not all of them. The sample has 150,000 to 200,000 clones; approximately 90% are singletons. In the case of this clone: Its target is unknown.

This CDR3 comprises 12 residues. The germline V and J ends were trimmed by 7 bases and 4 bases, with 13 bases remaining between them. Germline CDR1 reads SQVTM; CDR2 reads ANQGSEA. Study observations and caveats: With two AZD1222 doses given, Spike-specific TCR breadth and depth both rose.

The sequencing used peripheral blood, collected on day 0 of AZD1222 vaccination. V gene TRBV29-1 combines with J gene TRBJ1-2, with D possibly TRBD1 on 6 matching bases. This clonotype was obtained from an adult in good health. The CDR3 nucleotides read TGCAGCGCTAGGGAGGGGGGCTATGGCTACACCTTC. Translation gives CSAREGGYGYTF.